This paragraph reports one T cell receptor beta chain. The data originate from a study of blood T cell repertoires in COVID-19. About the research overall: The origin of the acute and convalescent COVID-19 samples was the United States, Italy and Spain. Nucleic acid was either cDNA or gDNA, and it came from T cells, B-cell-depleted T cells, or PBMCs.

Authors' methods: Amplifying reference gene primers gave estimates of nucleated cell counts. Profiled with immunoSEQ multiplex PCR; TCRdb holds only in-frame clones, not every one. The D gene and trimming were derived from the DNA, and the V and J assignments and clone size from that table. The data hold roughly 71,000 clones, with around 86% observed a single time. The CDR3 runs to 16 residues. Deletions cut 3 bases from V and 3 bases from J, with 17 bases between. Germline V gene lookup returns CDR1 MGHRA and CDR2 YSYEKL. The sample comprised peripheral blood. The chain employs TRBV4-1 and TRBJ1-2; D is unclear. This sequence originates from a man aged 25 to 40 with acute or convalescent COVID-19. DNA for the CDR3: TGCGCCAGCAGCCAGGGCACGAACAATGTATACTATGGCTACACCTTC. Encoded protein: CASSQGTNNVYYGYTF.